This T cell receptor (beta chain) was captured in a study of T cell responses to AZD1222 COVID-19 vaccine. Study at large: Pooled samples include second doses given at about 4 or 12 weeks.

Germline CDR1 and CDR2: SEHNR and FQNEAQ (reference sequence). V was trimmed by 5 bases and J by 1 base, leaving 8 bases between them. CDR3 length: 13 amino acids. This table comes from immunoSEQ multiplex PCR, and its TCRdb copy is limited to in-frame clones, with some not included. The sample has approximately 150,000 clones, approximately 92% seen once; the top ten hold 2% to 2.5%. Findings and caveats of the study: Following two doses of AZD1222, Spike-specific TCR breadth and depth rose. The donor cohort was predominantly white British with a female majority, and clonal diversity may have been underestimated. Repertoire sampling happened only post peak T cell response.

Points on this clone: What it binds is unknown.

The receptor was isolated from an adult in good health. The sequenced sample was peripheral blood, obtained on day 0 of AZD1222 vaccination. V is TRBV7-9 and J is TRBJ1-2, with D tentatively TRBD1 (6 bases). The CDR3 loop is CASSLDSNYGYTF. The DNA of the CDR3 is TGTGCCAGCAGCCTGGACAGTAACTATGGCTACACCTTC. Filled out from reference TRBV7-9 and TRBJ1-2, the complete variable domain reads DTGVSQNPRHKITKRGQNVTFRCDPISEHNRLYWYRQTLGQGPEFLTYFQNEAQLEKSRLLSDRFSAERPKGSFSTLEIQRTEQGDSAMYLCASSLDSNYGYTFGSGTRLTVV.